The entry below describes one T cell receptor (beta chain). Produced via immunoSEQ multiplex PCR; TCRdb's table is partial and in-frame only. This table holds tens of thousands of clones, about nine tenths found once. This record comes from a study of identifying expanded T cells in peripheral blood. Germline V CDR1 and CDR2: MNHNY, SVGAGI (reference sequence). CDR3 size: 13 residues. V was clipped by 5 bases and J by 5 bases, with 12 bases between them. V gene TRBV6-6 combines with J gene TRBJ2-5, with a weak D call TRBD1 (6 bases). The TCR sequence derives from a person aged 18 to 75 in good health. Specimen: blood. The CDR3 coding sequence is TGTGCCAGCAGTATACAGGGCACGGAGACCCAGTACTTC. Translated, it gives CASSIQGTETQYF.